The TCR beta chain under discussion was sequenced for a study of spatial heterogeneity in lung cancer. Study background: Among detected sequences, beta-chain ones consistently exceeded alpha-chain ones in number.

Every TCR cDNA molecule bore a unique molecular identifier. TCRdb passed the 5' RACE reads through MiXCR, listing each CDR3 protein once. The sample lists tens of thousands of distinct CDR3 sequences; 7% to 10% were seen once. The CDR3 extends over 16 amino acids. Trimming removed 0 bases from V and 4 bases from J; junction bases left unmatched: 4. Germline-derived CDR1 and CDR2 are SQVTM and ANQGSEA. Whole-study results and caveats: Compared with follow-up, resection was when ubiquitous expanded tumor TCRs appeared in blood more.

By sample fraction, this clonotype is medium-sized. Antigen unknown. The time point was: sample taken at primary tumor resection. Extraction of whole RNA from tumor, nontumor lung or frozen PBMC preceded unsorted sequencing. Sequenced material: PBMCs, taken at surgery. V usage is TRBV29-1 and J usage is TRBJ2-1; 12 nucleotides align to TRBD2. This sequence was found in a female donor with early-stage non-small cell lung cancer. Here the CDR3 reads CSVEDPTSGSYNEQFF. In DNA form, the CDR3 reads TGCAGCGTTGAAGACCCGACTAGCGGGAGTTACAATGAGCAGTTCTTC.